These 27 T cell receptor beta chains originate from one sample sequenced in a study of technical replicates of blood from several donors. Assay: immunoSEQ multiplex PCR; the TCRdb copy retains only in-frame clones and omits some. The sample lists about 85,000 clones, over 90% occurring once. Sequencing was carried out using T cells isolated from PBMCs. The receptor source for this set is a human donor in good health.

The V call is TRBV29-1, the J call TRBJ2-1; 7 nucleotides line up with TRBD1. CDR3 length: 14 residues. Germline CDR1 and CDR2: SQVTM and ANQGSEA. Trimming cost V 0 bases and J 10 bases; bases outside gene matches: 9. DNA of the CDR3: TGCAGCGTTGAAGACCCGACGAGGGGGCACGAGCAGTTCTTC. It is translated as CSVEDPTRGHEQFF.

The chain recombines TRBV28 with TRBJ2-1; D may be TRBD1 (6 bases). The CDR3 extends over 14 amino acids. Germline V gene data show CDR1 as MDHEN and CDR2 as SYDVKM. Trimming removed 6 bases from V and 3 bases from J, with 12 bases in between. The CDR3 loop is CASSPGTYYNEQFF. DNA for the CDR3: TGTGCCAGCAGCCCCGGGACATACTACAATGAGCAGTTCTTC.

This chain connects TRBV6-5 to TRBJ2-3, with a tentative D call TRBD2 (6 bases). Germline V gene data show CDR1 as MNHEY and CDR2 as SVGAGI. With 4 bases removed from V and 4 bases from J, the gap between germline ends came to 15 bases. This CDR3 comprises 15 residues. The CDR3 region has the DNA TGTGCCAGCAGTTCGGAGGGAGAGGGCCCAGATACGCAGTATTTT. Amino acids: CASSSEGEGPDTQYF.

This rearrangement joins TRBV6-1 to TRBJ1-4; 9 positions agree with TRBD1. Germline CDR1 is MNHNS and CDR2 is SASEGT. This CDR3 region has 13 residues. After removal of 6 bases from V and 8 bases from J, the junction contained 4 bases not matched to a gene. This CDR3 reads CASRRQGGEKLFF. CDR3 bases: TGTGCCAGCAGAAGACAGGGGGGCGAAAAACTGTTTTTT.

This clone was found once. The chain joins TRBV18 to TRBJ2-1; 7 nucleotides align to TRBD2. V shed 3 bases, J shed 5 bases, and the junction held 7 bases outside the gene matches. There are 15 residues in the CDR3. The germline gives CDR1 KGHSH, CDR2 LQKENI. The CDR3 protein is CASSPTSALNNEQFF. CDR3 DNA sequence: TGTGCCAGCTCACCTACTAGCGCGTTAAACAATGAGCAGTTCTTC.

This chain uses TRBV19 with TRBJ1-2, with 7 nucleotides matching TRBD1. V was pared by 7 bases and J by 4 bases, with 12 bases of the junction left unmatched. Germline V gene sequence: CDR1 LNHDA, CDR2 SQIVND (reference sequence). This CDR3 contains 15 residues. This CDR3 is CASTPLTGMGYGYTF. For the CDR3, the DNA is TGTGCCAGTACCCCACTGACAGGGATGGGCTATGGCTACACCTTC.

This chain uses TRBV11-3 with TRBJ1-3; D not resolved. V was cut by 5 bases and J by 4 bases, with 9 bases left in between. The CDR3 is 13 residues long. Looked up from germline, CDR1 is SGHNT and CDR2 is YENEEA. In nucleotides, the CDR3 is TGTGCCAGCAGCACACCCACAGGAAACACCATATATTTT. As protein: CASSTPTGNTIYF.

The rearrangement links TRBV10-1 to TRBJ2-3; 11 nucleotides line up with TRBD2. Per germline, CDR1 WNHNN and CDR2 SYGVQD (reference sequence). Trimming removed 1 base from V and 1 base from J; junction bases left unmatched: 1. The CDR3 is made up of 16 amino acids. This chain's CDR3 is CASSELAGGGTDTQYF. In nucleotides, the CDR3 is TGCGCCAGCAGTGAGTTAGCGGGGGGGGGCACAGATACGCAGTATTTT.

This chain uses TRBV27 with TRBJ1-4; tentative D call: TRBD1 (6 bases). Germline assignment: CDR1 MNHEY and CDR2 SMNVEV (reference sequence). The CDR3 runs to 13 residues. Trimming cost V 8 bases and J 7 bases, with 14 bases left between them. CDR3 amino acids: CASRQADLEKLFF. For the CDR3, the DNA is TGTGCCAGCCGACAGGCGGACCTTGAAAAACTGTTTTTT.

CDR3 region: CASSLSGDSTDTQYF. The CDR3 DNA reads TGTGCCAGCAGCTTAAGCGGGGATTCCACAGATACGCAGTATTTT. The chain links TRBV5-4 to TRBJ2-3; TRBD2 aligns across 7 bases. CDR1 and CDR2 (germline): SGHNT, YYREEE (reference sequence). V lost 2 bases to trimming and J lost 2 bases; unmatched junction nucleotides: 5. There are 15 residues in the CDR3.

The chain uses TRBV15 and TRBJ2-7; TRBD1 matches at 10 bases. With 3 bases clipped from V and 1 base from J, the junction kept 3 bases outside the gene matches. The CDR3 consists of 15 residues. CDR1 is LNHNV, CDR2 YYDKDF, per germline (reference sequence). The CDR3 protein is CATSRGQGLSYEQYF. The CDR3 DNA reads as TGTGCCACCAGCAGGGGACAGGGGTTGTCCTACGAGCAGTACTTC.

The chain has TRBV6-1 and TRBJ1-5; possible D gene TRBD1, 6 bases. Germline V CDR1 and CDR2: MNHNS, SASEGT. Trimming left V 2 bases short and J 6 bases short, with 11 bases between. This CDR3 spans 14 amino acids. The CDR3, as DNA: TGTGCCAGCAGTGAAAACAGGGCTAGTCAGCCCCAGCATTTT. It yields the protein CASSENRASQPQHF.

This clone has just one count. The chain couples TRBV5-1 to TRBJ1-1; the match to TRBD1 covers 8 bases. CDR3 length: 14 amino acids. The V segment lost 4 bases and the J segment 8 bases; nucleotides outside the gene matches: 10. From germline, CDR1 is SGHRS and CDR2 YFSETQ. The CDR3 DNA reads as TGCGCCAGCAGCACCGGACAGGGAACAGCAGAAGCTTTCTTT. Its protein is CASSTGQGTAEAFF.

The chain links TRBV15 to TRBJ1-2; D is perhaps TRBD1 (6 bases). V lost 7 bases and J 0 bases, leaving 18 bases between the germline ends. CDR3 length: 16 amino acids. Germline lookup yields CDR1 LNHNV and CDR2 YYDKDF (reference sequence). The DNA of the CDR3 is TGTGCCACCAATCAGGGGAGATTACCAGCTAACTATGGCTACACCTTC. It specifies CATNQGRLPANYGYTF.

This clone was recorded only once. The chain has TRBV4-2 and TRBJ2-7; TRBD2 matches 13 bases. Trimming at V came to 4 bases and at J to 5 bases, leaving 11 bases not matched to a gene. The germline CDR1 and CDR2 sequences are LGHNA and YNFKEQ. This CDR3 has 17 amino acids. CDR3 in DNA: TGTGCCAGCAGCCCTCGACTAGCGGGAGGACCGCCCCACGAGCAGTACTTC. Translation gives CASSPRLAGGPPHEQYF.

The chain has TRBV28 and TRBJ1-1; a weak D match, TRBD1 (5 bases). This CDR3 has 15 residues. Germline V CDR1 and CDR2: MDHEN, SYDVKM. Trimming removed 5 bases from V and 0 bases from J, with 13 bases in between. The CDR3 DNA sequence: TGTGCCAGCAGTCCAGCGGGACGGATGAACACTGAAGCTTTCTTT. Protein: CASSPAGRMNTEAFF.

This chain joins TRBV7-9 and TRBJ2-1; 14 nucleotides line up with TRBD2. The CDR3 sequence is 16 residues long. Looked up from germline, CDR1 is SEHNR and CDR2 is FQNEAQ (reference sequence). V was clipped by 2 bases and J by 7 bases; unmatched bases: 4. As DNA, the CDR3 is TGTGCCAGCAGCTTACCGGGACTAGCGGGAGCGAATGAGCAGTTCTTC. Its protein product is CASSLPGLAGANEQFF.

The chain combines TRBV6-5 with TRBJ2-7; maybe TRBD1 (5 bases). Trimming left V 2 bases short and J 3 bases short, with 8 bases between. Germline V gene lookup returns CDR1 MNHEY and CDR2 SVGAGI. The CDR3 is made up of 13 amino acids. CDR3 nucleotide sequence: TGTGCCAGCAGTTACCAGGGTTTCTACGAGCAGTACTTC. It is translated as CASSYQGFYEQYF.

The chain links TRBV7-9 to TRBJ2-1, with 8 bases fitting TRBD2. The CDR3 runs 15 residues. Germline CDR1 is SEHNR and CDR2 is FQNEAQ (reference sequence). The V and J ends lost 5 bases and 3 bases, in that order; junction bases with no gene match: 6. This CDR3 reads CASSLTAGDYNEQFF. The CDR3 nucleotides are TGTGCCAGCAGCCTAACAGCGGGAGACTACAATGAGCAGTTCTTC. Full variable domain (rest looked up from reference TRBV7-9 and TRBJ2-1): DTGVSQNPRHKITKRGQNVTFRCDPISEHNRLYWYRQTLGQGPEFLTYFQNEAQLEKSRLLSDRFSAERPKGSFSTLEIQRTEQGDSAMYLCASSLTAGDYNEQFFGPGTRLTVL.

This chain uses TRBV28 with TRBJ1-1; D gene unclear. Germline CDR1 MDHEN, CDR2 SYDVKM. V lost 3 bases and J lost 7, with 12 bases in between. The CDR3 is 13 amino acids. Written as DNA, the CDR3 is TGTGCCAGCAGTTTGGGCGGGGTGGGTGAAGCTTTCTTT. Translation: CASSLGGVGEAFF.

This chain connects TRBV19 to TRBJ2-3; 10 bases match TRBD1. The junction had 6 bases not matched to a gene; V was cut back by 5 bases and J by 1 base. Germline CDR1 and CDR2: LNHDA and SQIVND (reference sequence). This CDR3 is 16 amino acids long. The CDR3 region has the DNA TGTGCCAGTAGTCTCTCCGGGACAGGGGGCACAGATACGCAGTATTTT. Encoded protein: CASSLSGTGGTDTQYF.

V is TRBV5-1 and J is TRBJ2-2; 9 nucleotides line up with TRBD1. The CDR3 is made up of 15 amino acids. The germline CDR1 and CDR2 sequences are SGHRS and YFSETQ. The ends lost 7 bases at V and 1 base at J; junction bases unmatched: 5. CDR3 amino acids: CASDPGQGNTGELFF. The CDR3 nucleotides read TGCGCCAGCGACCCGGGACAGGGGAACACCGGGGAGCTGTTTTTT. The full variable domain, its missing parts supplied by reference TRBV5-1 and TRBJ2-2, is KAGVTQTPRYLIKTRGQQVTLSCSPISGHRSVSWYQQTPGQGLQFLFEYFSETQRNKGNFPGRFSGRQFSNSRSEMNVSTLELGDSALYLCASDPGQGNTGELFFGEGSRLTVL.

This clone was observed a handful of times. V is TRBV7-9 and J is TRBJ1-2; possible D gene TRBD1, 6 bases. The V end was cut by 3 bases, the J end by 7 bases, with 12 bases between. This CDR3 is built from 13 residues. From germline, CDR1 is SEHNR and CDR2 FQNEAQ (reference sequence). CDR3 nucleotides: TGTGCCAGCAGCTTTGGACAGCCCAGTGGCTACACCTTC. It encodes CASSFGQPSGYTF.

The rearrangement uses TRBV30 and TRBJ2-7; TRBD1 agrees at 11 bases. The CDR3 has 13 residues. V was pared by 7 bases and J by 0 bases, with 2 bases of the junction left unmatched. CDR1 and CDR2 (germline): GTSNPN, SVGIG (reference sequence). The CDR3 sequence is CASGTGGSYEQYF. DNA of the CDR3: TGTGCCTCGGGGACAGGGGGCTCCTACGAGCAGTACTTC.

The chain couples TRBV19 to TRBJ2-7; D call uncertain. The CDR3 consists of 14 residues. Germline-derived CDR1 and CDR2 are LNHDA and SQIVND (reference sequence). Trimming took 5 bases from V and 2 from J, leaving 13 bases between them. CDR3 protein: CASSSGRLPYEQYF. The CDR3 DNA reads TGTGCCAGTAGTTCGGGTCGGCTTCCCTACGAGCAGTACTTC.

The V and J genes are TRBV7-6 and TRBJ2-7; a possible D gene is TRBD1 (6 bases). The ends were cut back, 0 bases at V and 5 bases at J, with 11 bases in the middle. Germline CDR1 and CDR2: SGHVS and FNYEAQ. The CDR3 extends over 14 amino acids. The CDR3: CASSLAGGPDEQYF. CDR3 nucleotides: TGTGCCAGCAGCTTAGCAGGGGGTCCCGACGAGCAGTACTTC. The complete variable domain, with remaining parts taken from reference TRBV7-6 and TRBJ2-7, reads GAGVSQSPRYKVTKRGQDVALRCDPISGHVSLYWYRQALGQGPEFLTYFNYEAQQDKSGLPNDRFSAERPEGSISTLTIQRTEQRDSAMYRCASSLAGGPDEQYFGPGTRLTVT.

This chain connects TRBV5-4 to TRBJ2-3, with 8 bases lining up with TRBD2. The CDR3 has 15 residues. Germline trimming cut 5 bases from V and 4 bases from J; bases unmatched to any gene: 9. In germline, CDR1 is SGHNT, CDR2 YYREEE (reference sequence). The CDR3 region is CASSPGLAGPDTQYF. Here the CDR3 DNA reads TGTGCCAGCAGTCCCGGACTAGCTGGGCCAGATACGCAGTATTTT.